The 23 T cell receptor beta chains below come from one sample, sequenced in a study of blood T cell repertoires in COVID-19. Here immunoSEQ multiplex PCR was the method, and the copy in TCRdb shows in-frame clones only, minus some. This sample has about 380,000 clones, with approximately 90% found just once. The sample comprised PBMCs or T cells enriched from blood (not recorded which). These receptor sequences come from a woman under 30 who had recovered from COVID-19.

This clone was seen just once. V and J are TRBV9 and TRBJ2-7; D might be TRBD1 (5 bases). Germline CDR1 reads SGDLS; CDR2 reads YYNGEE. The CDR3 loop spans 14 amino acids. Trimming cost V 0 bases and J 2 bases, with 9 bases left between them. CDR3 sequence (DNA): TGTGCCAGCAGCGTAGTAGACAGTCCCTACGAGCAGTACTTC. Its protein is CASSVVDSPYEQYF.

The CDR3 DNA reads TGCAGCGTCGCTCACGTTCAGGGGGCAGGCACTGAAGCTTTCTTT. Amino acid sequence: CSVAHVQGAGTEAFF. V is TRBV29-1 and J is TRBJ1-1; 8 bases are shared with TRBD1. V lost 6 bases, J lost 4 bases, and 13 bases stayed unmatched. Germline CDR1 and CDR2: SQVTM and ANQGSEA. The CDR3 covers 15 residues.

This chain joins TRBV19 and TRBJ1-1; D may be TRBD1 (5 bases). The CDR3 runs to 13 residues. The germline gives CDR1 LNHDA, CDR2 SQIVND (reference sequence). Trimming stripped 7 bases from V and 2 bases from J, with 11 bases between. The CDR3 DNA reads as TGTGCCAGTACGCGGCAGGGTAACACTGAAGCTTTCTTT. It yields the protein CASTRQGNTEAFF.

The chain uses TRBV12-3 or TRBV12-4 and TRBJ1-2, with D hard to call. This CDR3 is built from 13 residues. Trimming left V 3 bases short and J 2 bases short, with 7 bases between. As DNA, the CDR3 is TGTGCCAGCAGTTTTCGGGGAAACTATGGCTACACCTTC. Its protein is CASSFRGNYGYTF.

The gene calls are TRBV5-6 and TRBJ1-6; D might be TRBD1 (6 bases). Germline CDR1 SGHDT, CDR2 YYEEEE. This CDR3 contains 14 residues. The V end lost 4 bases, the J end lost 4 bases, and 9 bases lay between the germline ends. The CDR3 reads CASSRTAYNSPLHF. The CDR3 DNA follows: TGTGCCAGCAGCCGGACAGCTTATAATTCACCCCTCCACTTT. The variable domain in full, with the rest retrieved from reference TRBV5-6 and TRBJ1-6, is DAGVTQSPTHLIKTRGQQVTLRCSPKSGHDTVSWYQQALGQGPQFIFQYYEEEERQRGNFPDRFSGHQFPNYSSELNVNALLLGDSALYLCASSRTAYNSPLHFGNGTRLTVT.

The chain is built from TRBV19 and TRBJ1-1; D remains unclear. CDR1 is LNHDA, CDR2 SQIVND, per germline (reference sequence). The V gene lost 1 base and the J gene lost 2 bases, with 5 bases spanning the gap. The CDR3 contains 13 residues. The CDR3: CASSIALNTEAFF. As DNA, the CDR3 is TGTGCCAGTAGTATAGCCCTTAACACTGAAGCTTTCTTT. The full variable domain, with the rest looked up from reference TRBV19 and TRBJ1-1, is DGGITQSPKYLFRKEGQNVTLSCEQNLNHDAMYWYRQDPGQGLRLIYYSQIVNDFQKGDIAEGYSVSREKKESFPLTVTSAQKNPTAFYLCASSIALNTEAFFGQGTRLTVV.

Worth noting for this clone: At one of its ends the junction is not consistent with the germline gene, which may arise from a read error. The DNA for the CDR3 is TGTGCCAGCAGTGACCGGGACAGGGCCGGGGAGTTC. This translates into CASSDRDRAGEF. The chain employs TRBV12-3 or TRBV12-4 and TRBJ1-2, with TRBD1 matching 9 bases. This CDR3 is 12 amino acids long.

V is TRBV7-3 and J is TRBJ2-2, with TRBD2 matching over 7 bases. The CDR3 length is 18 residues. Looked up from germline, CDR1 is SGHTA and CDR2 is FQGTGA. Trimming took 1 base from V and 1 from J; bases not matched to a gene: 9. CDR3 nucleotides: TGTGCCAGCAGCTTAAACCCCCCAGGGAGGGGGAACACCGGGGAGCTGTTTTTT. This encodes CASSLNPPGRGNTGELFF.

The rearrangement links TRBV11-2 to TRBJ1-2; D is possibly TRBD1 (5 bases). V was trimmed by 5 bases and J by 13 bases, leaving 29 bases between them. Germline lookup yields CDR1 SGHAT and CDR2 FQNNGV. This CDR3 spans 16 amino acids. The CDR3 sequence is CASSTPGVSESPRSTF. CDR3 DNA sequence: TGTGCCAGCAGCACACCGGGGGTCAGTGAATCCCCGCGGAGCACCTTC. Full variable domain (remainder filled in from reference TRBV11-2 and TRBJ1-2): EAGVAQSPRYKIIEKRQSVAFWCNPISGHATLYWYQQILGQGPKLLIQFQNNGVVDDSQLPKDRFSAERLKGVDSTLKIQPAKLEDSAVYLCASSTPGVSESPRSTFGSGTRLTVV.

In nucleotides, the CDR3 is TGTGCCAGCAGTTCTAAGACAGGCCCGAGGGAGCCCCAGCATTTT. Translating gives CASSSKTGPREPQHF. The chain uses TRBV6-5 and TRBJ1-5, with D perhaps TRBD1 (6 bases). V gave up 4 bases and J gave up 8 bases, with 18 bases separating them. Germline CDR1 reads MNHEY; CDR2 reads SVGAGI. CDR3 size: 15 residues.

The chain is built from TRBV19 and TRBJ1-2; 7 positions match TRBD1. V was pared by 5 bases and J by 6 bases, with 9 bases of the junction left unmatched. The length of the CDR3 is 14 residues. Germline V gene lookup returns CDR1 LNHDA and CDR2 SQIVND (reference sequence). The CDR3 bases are TGTGCCAGTAGTCAAGCAGGGGGTGGCCATGGCTACACCTTC. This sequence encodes CASSQAGGGHGYTF. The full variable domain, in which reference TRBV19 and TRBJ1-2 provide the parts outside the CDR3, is DGGITQSPKYLFRKEGQNVTLSCEQNLNHDAMYWYRQDPGQGLRLIYYSQIVNDFQKGDIAEGYSVSREKKESFPLTVTSAQKNPTAFYLCASSQAGGGHGYTFGSGTRLTVV.

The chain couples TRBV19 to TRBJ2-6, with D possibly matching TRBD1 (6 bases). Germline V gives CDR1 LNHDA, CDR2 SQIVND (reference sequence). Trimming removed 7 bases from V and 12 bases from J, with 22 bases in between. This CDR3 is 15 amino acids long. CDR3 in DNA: TGTGCCAGTACTGCCCCGGAACAGGGCCGGGGCGTCCTGACTTTC. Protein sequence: CASTAPEQGRGVLTF.

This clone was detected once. CDR3 region: CASSPGDLARSYEQYF. The CDR3 coding sequence is TGTGCCAGCAGCCCGGGGGATCTAGCGCGGAGCTACGAGCAGTACTTC. The chain couples TRBV7-9 to TRBJ2-7, with D tentatively TRBD2 (6 bases). The V gene lost 5 bases and the J gene lost 3 bases, with 20 bases spanning the gap. CDR1 is SEHNR and CDR2 is FQNEAQ in the germline V gene (reference sequence). The CDR3 contains 16 residues.

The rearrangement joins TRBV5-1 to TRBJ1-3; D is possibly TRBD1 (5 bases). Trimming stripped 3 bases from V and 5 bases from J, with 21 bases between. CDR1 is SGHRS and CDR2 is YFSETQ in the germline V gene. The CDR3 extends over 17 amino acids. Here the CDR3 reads CASSSTGRAGGRNTIYF. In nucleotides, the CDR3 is TGCGCCAGCAGCTCAACTGGCAGGGCAGGTGGGAGAAACACCATATATTTT.

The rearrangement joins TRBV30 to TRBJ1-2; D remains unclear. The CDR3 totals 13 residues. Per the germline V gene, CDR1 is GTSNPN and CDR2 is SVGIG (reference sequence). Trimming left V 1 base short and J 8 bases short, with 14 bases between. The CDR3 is CAWSGSYAMGYTF. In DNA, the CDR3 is TGTGCCTGGAGTGGATCCTATGCTATGGGCTACACCTTC.

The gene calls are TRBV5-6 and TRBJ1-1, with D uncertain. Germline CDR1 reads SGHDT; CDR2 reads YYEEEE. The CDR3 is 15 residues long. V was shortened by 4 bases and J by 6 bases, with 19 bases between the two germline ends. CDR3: CASSPQTPQRPEAFF. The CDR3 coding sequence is TGTGCCAGCAGCCCGCAGACTCCTCAGCGTCCTGAAGCTTTCTTT.

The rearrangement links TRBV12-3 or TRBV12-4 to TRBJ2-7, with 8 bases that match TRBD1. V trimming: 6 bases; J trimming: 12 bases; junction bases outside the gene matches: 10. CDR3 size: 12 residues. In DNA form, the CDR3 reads TGTGCCAGCAGGGGAGGACAGGGCGTATGGTACTTC. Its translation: CASRGGQGVWYF.

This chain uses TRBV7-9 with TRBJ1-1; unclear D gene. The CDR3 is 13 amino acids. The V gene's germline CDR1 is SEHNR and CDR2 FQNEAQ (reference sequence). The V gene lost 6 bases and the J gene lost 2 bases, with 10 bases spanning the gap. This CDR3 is CASRANSNTEAFF. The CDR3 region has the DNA TGTGCCAGCAGGGCCAATTCTAACACTGAAGCTTTCTTT.

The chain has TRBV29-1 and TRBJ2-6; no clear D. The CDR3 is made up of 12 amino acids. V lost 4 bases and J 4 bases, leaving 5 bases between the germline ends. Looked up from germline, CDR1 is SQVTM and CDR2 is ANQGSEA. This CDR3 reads CSVGLGANVLTF. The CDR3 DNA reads TGCAGCGTTGGTCTAGGGGCCAACGTCCTGACTTTC.

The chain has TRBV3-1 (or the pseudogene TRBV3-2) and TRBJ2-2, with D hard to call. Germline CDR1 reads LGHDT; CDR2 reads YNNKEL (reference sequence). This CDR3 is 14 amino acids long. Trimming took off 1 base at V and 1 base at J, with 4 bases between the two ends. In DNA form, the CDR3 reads TGTGCCAGCAGCCAAGTACTGAACACCGGGGAGCTGTTTTTT. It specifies CASSQVLNTGELFF.

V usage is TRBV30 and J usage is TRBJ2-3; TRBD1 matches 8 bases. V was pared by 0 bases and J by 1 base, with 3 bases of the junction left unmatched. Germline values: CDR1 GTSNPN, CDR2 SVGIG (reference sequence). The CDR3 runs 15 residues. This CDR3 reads CAWSVRTGRTDTQYF. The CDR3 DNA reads TGTGCCTGGAGTGTAAGGACAGGGCGCACAGATACGCAGTATTTT. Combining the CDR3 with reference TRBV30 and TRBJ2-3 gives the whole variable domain SQTIHQWPATLVQPVGSPLSLECTVEGTSNPNLYWYRQAAGRGLQLLFYSVGIGQISSEVPQNLSASRPQDRQFILSSKKLLLSDSGFYLCAWSVRTGRTDTQYFGPGTRLTVL.

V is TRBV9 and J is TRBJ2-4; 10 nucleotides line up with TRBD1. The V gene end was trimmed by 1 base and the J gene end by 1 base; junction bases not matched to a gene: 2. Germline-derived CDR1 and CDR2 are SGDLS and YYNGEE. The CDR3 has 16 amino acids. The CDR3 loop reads CASSVLGQGAKNIQYF. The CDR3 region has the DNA TGTGCCAGCAGCGTATTGGGACAGGGGGCCAAAAACATTCAGTACTTC.

The CDR3 DNA follows: TGTGCCAGCAGCTTATGGGGGGGGGCCCCCGGGGAGCTGTTTTTT. Translation: CASSLWGGAPGELFF. The V gene is TRBV13, the J gene TRBJ2-2; a weak D match, TRBD2 (7 bases). V was pared by 2 bases and J by 6 bases, with 13 bases between. The CDR3 totals 15 residues. Germline CDR1 PRHDT, CDR2 FYEKMQ (reference sequence).